The rows below give T cell receptor beta chains drawn from one sample of a study of blood T cells in healthy people across ages. TCRdb redid the calling of the 5' RACE reads with MiXCR, one entry per CDR3 protein. The table includes around 990,000 distinct CDR3 sequences, approximately 38% detected once. The sample consisted of blood. The source of these receptors is a man aged 18 to 35 in good health. CDR3s include the opening cysteine and the closing phenylalanine or tryptophan. The D gene is left open where the match is weak. Size is omitted from some rows. Given values are once, few, many or a class for expanded clones.

d_gene	abundance	v_gene	j_gene	CDR3aa
-	-	TRBV10-3	TRBJ1-5	CAISDQTSNQPQHF
-	-	TRBV21-1	TRBJ1-5	CASSPLRDVGNQPQHF
-	few	TRBV29-1	TRBJ1-2	CSVVREGQYGYTF
-	few	TRBV29-1	TRBJ2-5	CSVETSGVSPQETQYF
-	many	TRBV4-1	TRBJ2-3	CASSQVGNTDTQYF
-	-	TRBV7-9	TRBJ1-5	CASKSLLPAISNQPQHF
TRBD2	few	TRBV28	TRBJ2-3	CASSSLLAGSSDTQYF
TRBD1	-	TRBV29-1	TRBJ2-7	CSAVPGQGSSYNEQYF
-	-	TRBV4-3	TRBJ2-7	CASSQDSGSYEQYF
-	-	TRBV9	TRBJ2-1	CASSVQYTPGGVQFF
-	-	TRBV7-2	TRBJ1-6	CASSLNGQSNNSPLHF
-	many	TRBV29-1	TRBJ2-5	CSVRSGTQQETQYF
TRBD1	few	TRBV10-3	TRBJ2-7	CASGTGNDEQYF
TRBD1	once	TRBV10-3	TRBJ1-1	CAIRMQGAMGTEAFF
-	once	TRBV13	TRBJ2-2	CASTNLGVTGELFF
-	-	TRBV20-1	TRBJ2-1	CSATRPRGFNNEQFF
TRBD1	-	TRBV7-9	TRBJ1-1	CASSLAGQGARGDTEAFF
-	-	TRBV20-1	TRBJ2-1	CSARDVSSYNEQFF
TRBD1	once	TRBV20-1	TRBJ2-3	CSASPGQGTPDTQYF
TRBD1	-	TRBV9	TRBJ1-6	CASSEGQRTNNSPLHF
-	few	TRBV5-1	TRBJ1-1	CASSLELSGGGAAFF
-	few	TRBV2	TRBJ1-2	CATTDNYGYTF
-	-	TRBV12-3/TRBV12-4	TRBJ2-5	CASSTGTSFGETQYF
TRBD1	few	TRBV20-1	TRBJ1-4	CSARGRGPSNEKLFF
-	many	TRBV20-1	TRBJ2-1	CSARSGTLSNEQFF
-	-	TRBV11-2	TRBJ2-5	CASSLFGNQETQYF
TRBD2	few	TRBV7-7	TRBJ2-5	CASSLALAGGPKETQYF
-	-	TRBV20-1	TRBJ2-1	CSAREMTGAHNEQFF
-	-	TRBV21-1	TRBJ2-3	CASSKEGAGGGSDTQYF
-	-	TRBV28	TRBJ2-2	CASRPGKLASLSGELFF
TRBD1	-	TRBV6-6	TRBJ1-1	CASTLIQTGRGAEAFF
-	-	TRBV6-2/TRBV6-3	TRBJ2-5	CASSYPADQETQYF
-	-	TRBV7-2	TRBJ1-3	CASSPRGLHSGNTIYF
-	-	TRBV12-5	TRBJ1-3	CASGENTIYF
-	-	TRBV20-1	TRBJ2-7	CSPERDYEQYF
-	few	TRBV7-2	TRBJ1-5	CASSLIPGNNQPQHF
TRBD2	many	TRBV20-1	TRBJ2-1	CSARETSGGRNEQFF
TRBD1	few	TRBV7-2	TRBJ2-3	CASSLRPGGVTDTQYF
-	few	TRBV9	TRBJ1-2	CASSEQGSHGYTF